Only a few counts were recorded for the clone carrying this T cell receptor beta chain. The data derive from a study of T cells in Graves' hyperthyroidism and ophthalmopathy. Pregnant or lactating patients were excluded, as were those with uncontrolled infection or other autoimmune disease. The investigators amplified TCR beta CDR3 regions from RNA transcripts. Primed by the HTBI set, a first-round RT-PCR was run on the TCR CDR3. TCRdb processed the multiplex PCR reads anew with MiXCR; each CDR3 protein has one entry. This repertoire shows about 360,000 distinct CDR3 sequences, 15% to 18% found once; its top ten account for 28%. V was cut by 3 bases and J by 5 bases, with 13 bases left in between. There are 14 residues in the CDR3. Germline values: CDR1 LNHDA, CDR2 SQIVND (reference sequence).

The V gene is TRBV19, the J gene TRBJ2-5; D is possibly TRBD1 (5 bases). The clonotype comes from a woman aged 18 to 35 with Graves' hyperthyroidism that later progressed to Graves' ophthalmopathy. What was sequenced was blood. The CDR3 sequence: CASSIPGSWETQYF. The CDR3 nucleotides read TGTGCCAGTAGTATCCCAGGGTCGTGGGAGACCCAGTACTTC.